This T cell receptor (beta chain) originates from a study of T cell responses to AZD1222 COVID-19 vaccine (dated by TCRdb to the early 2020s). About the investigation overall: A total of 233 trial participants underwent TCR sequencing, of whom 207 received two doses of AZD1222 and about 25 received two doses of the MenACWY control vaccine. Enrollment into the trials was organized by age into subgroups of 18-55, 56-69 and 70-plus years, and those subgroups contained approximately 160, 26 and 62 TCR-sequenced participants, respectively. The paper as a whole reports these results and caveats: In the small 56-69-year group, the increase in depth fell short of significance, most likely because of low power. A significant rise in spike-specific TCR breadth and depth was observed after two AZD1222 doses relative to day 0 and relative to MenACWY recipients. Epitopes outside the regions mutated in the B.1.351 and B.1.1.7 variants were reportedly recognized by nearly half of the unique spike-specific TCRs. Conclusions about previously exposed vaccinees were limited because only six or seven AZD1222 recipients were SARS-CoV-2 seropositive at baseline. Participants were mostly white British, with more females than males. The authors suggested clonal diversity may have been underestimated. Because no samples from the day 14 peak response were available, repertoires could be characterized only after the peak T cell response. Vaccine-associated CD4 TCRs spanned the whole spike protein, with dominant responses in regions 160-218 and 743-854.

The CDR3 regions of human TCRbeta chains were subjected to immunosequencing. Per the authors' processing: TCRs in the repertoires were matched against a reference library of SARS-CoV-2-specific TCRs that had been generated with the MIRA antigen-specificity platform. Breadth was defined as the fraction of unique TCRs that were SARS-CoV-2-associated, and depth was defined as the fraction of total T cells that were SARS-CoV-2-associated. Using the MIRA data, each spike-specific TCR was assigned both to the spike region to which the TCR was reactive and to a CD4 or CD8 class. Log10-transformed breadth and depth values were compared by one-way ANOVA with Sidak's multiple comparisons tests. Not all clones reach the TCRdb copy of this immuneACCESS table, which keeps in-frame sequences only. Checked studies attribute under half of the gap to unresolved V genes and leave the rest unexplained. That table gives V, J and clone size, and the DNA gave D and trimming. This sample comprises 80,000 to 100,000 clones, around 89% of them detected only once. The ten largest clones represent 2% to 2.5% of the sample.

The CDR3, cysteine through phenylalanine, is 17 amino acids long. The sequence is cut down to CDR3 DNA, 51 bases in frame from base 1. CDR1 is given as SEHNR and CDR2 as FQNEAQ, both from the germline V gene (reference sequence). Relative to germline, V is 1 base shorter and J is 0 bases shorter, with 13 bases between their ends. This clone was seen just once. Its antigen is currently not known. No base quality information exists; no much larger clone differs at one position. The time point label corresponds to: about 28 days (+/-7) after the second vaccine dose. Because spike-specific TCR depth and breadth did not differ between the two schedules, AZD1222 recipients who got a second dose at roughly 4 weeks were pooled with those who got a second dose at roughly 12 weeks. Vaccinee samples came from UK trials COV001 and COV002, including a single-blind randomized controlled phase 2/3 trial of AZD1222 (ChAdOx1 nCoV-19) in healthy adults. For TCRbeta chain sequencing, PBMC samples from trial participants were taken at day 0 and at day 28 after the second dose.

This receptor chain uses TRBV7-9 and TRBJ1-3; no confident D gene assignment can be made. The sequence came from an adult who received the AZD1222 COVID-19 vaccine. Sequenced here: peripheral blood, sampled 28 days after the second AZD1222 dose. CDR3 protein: CASSLGLYDFSGNTIYF. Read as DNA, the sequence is TGTGCCAGCAGCTTAGGTCTATACGACTTCTCTGGAAACACCATATATTTT. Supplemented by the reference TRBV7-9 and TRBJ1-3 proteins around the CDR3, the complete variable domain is DTGVSQNPRHKITKRGQNVTFRCDPISEHNRLYWYRQTLGQGPEFLTYFQNEAQLEKSRLLSDRFSAERPKGSFSTLEIQRTEQGDSAMYLCASSLGLYDFSGNTIYFGEGSWLTVV.